One T cell receptor (beta chain) is described in this entry. The target antigen is unknown. It was cDNA, reverse transcribed from extracted RNA, that served as the sequencing template. Repertoires were generated with immunoSEQ multiplex PCR, while TCRdb's copy carries only in-frame clones and drops some. The sample lists about 180,000 clones; roughly 50% were seen once. These data are taken from a study of CD8+ T cells in alopecia areata. Study-wide findings and caveats: Throughout tofacitinib, many expanded lesional clones continued to persist in scalp and blood.

This CDR3 spans 14 amino acids. Trimming took 8 bases from V and 3 from J, leaving 14 bases between them. In germline, CDR1 is MNHEY, CDR2 SMNVEV (reference sequence). Treatment indicated: oral pan-JAK inhibitor, 5-10 mg twice daily. The TCR sequence derives from a human donor with alopecia areata. The gene calls are TRBV27 and TRBJ1-5; D ambiguous. The sequencing used CD8+ T cells sorted from blood, collected at week 24, from a patient treated with tofacitinib. CDR3 amino acids: CASGHPRSNQPQHF. CDR3 coding DNA: TGTGCCAGCGGGCATCCACGGTCCAATCAGCCCCAGCATTTT.